The clone carrying this T cell receptor beta chain occurred many times. Its target is unknown. The sample is drawn from a study of breast tumors, draining lymph nodes, adjacent tissues. The germline CDR1 and CDR2 sequences are LNHDA and SQIVND (reference sequence). V shed 4 bases, J shed 8 bases, and the junction held 10 bases outside the gene matches. The CDR3 consists of 15 residues. TCRdb reanalysed the multiplex PCR reads using MiXCR and keeps one entry per CDR3 protein. The table records 150,000 to 200,000 distinct CDR3 sequences, around a third of them present only once. General study results and limits: Luminal-like breast cancer showed significantly greater tumor-nontumor repertoire similarity than basal-like breast cancer did.

The lymph nodes were axillary draining lymph nodes from breast cancer patients. This receptor was obtained from a female donor with breast cancer. Some clones in this sample may be carry-over from other donors' samples. The chain combines TRBV19 with TRBJ2-1, with 8 positions matching TRBD1. Sequencing was carried out using axillary lymph node tissue. CDR3 sequence reads: CASSRAGTGVDEQFF. The DNA of the CDR3 is TGTGCCAGTAGTAGAGCCGGGACAGGTGTCGATGAGCAGTTCTTC.